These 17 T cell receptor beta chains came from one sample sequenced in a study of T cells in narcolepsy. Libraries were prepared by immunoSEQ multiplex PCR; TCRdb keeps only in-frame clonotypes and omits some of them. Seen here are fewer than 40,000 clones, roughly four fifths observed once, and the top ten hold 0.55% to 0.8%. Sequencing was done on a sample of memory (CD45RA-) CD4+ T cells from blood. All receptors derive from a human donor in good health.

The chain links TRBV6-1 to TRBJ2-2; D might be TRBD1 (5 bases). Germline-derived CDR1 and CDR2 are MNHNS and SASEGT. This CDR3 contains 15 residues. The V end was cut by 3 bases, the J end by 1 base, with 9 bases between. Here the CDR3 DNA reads TGTGCCAGCAGTGAGCAGGGAAGGAACACCGGGGAGCTGTTTTTT. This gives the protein CASSEQGRNTGELFF.

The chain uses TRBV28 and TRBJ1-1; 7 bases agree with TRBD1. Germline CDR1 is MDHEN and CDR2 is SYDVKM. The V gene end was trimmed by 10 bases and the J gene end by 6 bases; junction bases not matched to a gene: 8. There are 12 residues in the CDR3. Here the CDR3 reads CATDRKVPEAFF. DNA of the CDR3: TGTGCCACGGACAGGAAGGTACCTGAAGCTTTCTTT.

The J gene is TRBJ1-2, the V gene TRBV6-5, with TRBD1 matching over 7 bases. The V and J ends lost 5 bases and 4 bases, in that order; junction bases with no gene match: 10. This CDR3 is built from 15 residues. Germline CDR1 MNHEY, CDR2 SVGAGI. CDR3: CASSPPGQPVYGYTF. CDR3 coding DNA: TGTGCCAGCAGTCCCCCGGGACAGCCTGTCTATGGCTACACCTTC.

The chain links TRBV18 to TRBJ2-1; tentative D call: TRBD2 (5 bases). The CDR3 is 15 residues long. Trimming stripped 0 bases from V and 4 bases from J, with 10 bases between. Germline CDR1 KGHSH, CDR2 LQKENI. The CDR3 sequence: CASSPPSREYNEQFF. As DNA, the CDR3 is TGTGCCAGCTCACCACCATCTCGGGAATACAATGAGCAGTTCTTC.

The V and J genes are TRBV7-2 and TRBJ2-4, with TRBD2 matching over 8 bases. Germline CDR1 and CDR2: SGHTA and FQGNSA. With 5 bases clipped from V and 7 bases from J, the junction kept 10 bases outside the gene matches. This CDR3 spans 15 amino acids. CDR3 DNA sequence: TGTGCCAGCAGCCAAATGCGGGGGGCGGGGAACATTCAGTACTTC. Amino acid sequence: CASSQMRGAGNIQYF.

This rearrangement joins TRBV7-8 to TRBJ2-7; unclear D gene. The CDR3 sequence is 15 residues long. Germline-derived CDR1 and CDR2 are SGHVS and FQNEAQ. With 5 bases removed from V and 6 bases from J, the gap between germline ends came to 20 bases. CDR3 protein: CASSIERSGWREQYF. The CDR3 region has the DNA TGTGCCAGCAGCATCGAGAGGTCGGGTTGGCGCGAGCAGTACTTC.

CDR3 nucleotides: TGTGCCAGCCTAGGGATGTCTAGTGAAAAACTGTTTTTT. Protein sequence: CASLGMSSEKLFF. The chain recombines TRBV2 with TRBJ1-4; D is ambiguous. This CDR3 comprises 13 residues. Germline CDR1 reads SNHLY; CDR2 reads FYNNEI. V was shortened by 8 bases and J by 7 bases, with 14 bases between the two germline ends.

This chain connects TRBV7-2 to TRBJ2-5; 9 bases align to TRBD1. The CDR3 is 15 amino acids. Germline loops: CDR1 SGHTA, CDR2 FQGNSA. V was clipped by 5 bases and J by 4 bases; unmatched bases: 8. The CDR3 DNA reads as TGTGCCAGCAGCATCGCGGGACAGGGCTTAGAGACCCAGTACTTC. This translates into CASSIAGQGLETQYF.

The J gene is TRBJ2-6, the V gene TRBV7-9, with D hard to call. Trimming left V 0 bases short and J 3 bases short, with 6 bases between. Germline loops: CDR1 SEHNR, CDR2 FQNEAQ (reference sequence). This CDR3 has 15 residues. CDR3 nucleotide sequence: TGTGCCAGCAGCTTAGCGCGGAGTGGGGCCAACGTCCTGACTTTC. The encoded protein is CASSLARSGANVLTF.

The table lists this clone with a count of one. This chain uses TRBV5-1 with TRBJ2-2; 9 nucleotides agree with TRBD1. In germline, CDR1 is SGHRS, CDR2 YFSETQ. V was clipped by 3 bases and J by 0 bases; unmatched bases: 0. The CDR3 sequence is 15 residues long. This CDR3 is CASSWDRANTGELFF. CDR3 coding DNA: TGCGCCAGCAGCTGGGACAGGGCGAACACCGGGGAGCTGTTTTTT.

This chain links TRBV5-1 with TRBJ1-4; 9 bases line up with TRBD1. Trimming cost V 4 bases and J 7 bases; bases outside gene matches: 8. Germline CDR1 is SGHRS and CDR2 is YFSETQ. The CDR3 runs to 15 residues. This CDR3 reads CASSATGTGLEKLFF. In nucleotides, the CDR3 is TGCGCCAGCAGCGCCACCGGGACAGGGCTTGAAAAACTGTTTTTT.

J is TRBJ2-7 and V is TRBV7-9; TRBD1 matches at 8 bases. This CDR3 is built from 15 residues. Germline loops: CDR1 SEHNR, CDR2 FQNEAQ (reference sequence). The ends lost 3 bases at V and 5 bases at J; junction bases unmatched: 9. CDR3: CASSFFRQGSDEQYF. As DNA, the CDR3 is TGTGCCAGCAGCTTTTTTCGACAGGGGTCCGACGAGCAGTACTTC.

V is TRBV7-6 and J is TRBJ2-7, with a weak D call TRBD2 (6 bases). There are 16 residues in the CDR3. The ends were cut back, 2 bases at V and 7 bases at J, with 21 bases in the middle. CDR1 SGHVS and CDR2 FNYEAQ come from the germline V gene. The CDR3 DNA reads TGTGCCAGCAGCTTATATCCTCGTGGGAGGTCCCTAGAGCAGTACTTC. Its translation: CASSLYPRGRSLEQYF.

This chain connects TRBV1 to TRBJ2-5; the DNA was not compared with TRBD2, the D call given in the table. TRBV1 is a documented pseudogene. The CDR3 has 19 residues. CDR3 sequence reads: CTSSQEGRGRLRYQETQYF. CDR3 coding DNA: TGCACCAGCAGCCAAGAAGGTAGAGGGAGGTTACGGTACCAAGAGACCCAGTACTTC.

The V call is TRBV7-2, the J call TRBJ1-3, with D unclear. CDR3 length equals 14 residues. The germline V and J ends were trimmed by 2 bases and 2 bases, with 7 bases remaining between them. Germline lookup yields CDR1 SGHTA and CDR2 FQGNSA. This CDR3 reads CASSLSVAGNTIYF. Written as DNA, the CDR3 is TGTGCCAGCAGCTTATCGGTGGCTGGAAACACCATATATTTT. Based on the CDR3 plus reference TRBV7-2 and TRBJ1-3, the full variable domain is GAGVSQSPSNKVTEKGKDVELRCDPISGHTALYWYRQSLGQGLEFLIYFQGNSAPDKSGLPSDRFSAERTGGSVSTLTIQRTQQEDSAVYLCASSLSVAGNTIYFGEGSWLTVV.

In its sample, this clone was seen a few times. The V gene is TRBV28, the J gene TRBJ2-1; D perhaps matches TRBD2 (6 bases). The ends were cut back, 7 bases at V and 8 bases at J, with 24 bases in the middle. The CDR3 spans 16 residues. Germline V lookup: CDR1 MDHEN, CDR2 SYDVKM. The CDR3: CASKVFGVGGRDEQFF. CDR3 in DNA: TGTGCCAGCAAGGTTTTTGGAGTCGGGGGTCGGGATGAGCAGTTCTTC.

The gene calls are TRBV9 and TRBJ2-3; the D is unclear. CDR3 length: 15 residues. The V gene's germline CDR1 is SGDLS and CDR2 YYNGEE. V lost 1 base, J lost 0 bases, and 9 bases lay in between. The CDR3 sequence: CASSVRWSSTDTQYF. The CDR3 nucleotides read TGTGCCAGCAGCGTACGTTGGTCTAGCACAGATACGCAGTATTTT.